Shown below are 19 T cell receptor beta chains from a single sample sequenced in a study of T cell responses to AZD1222 COVID-19 vaccine. TCRdb keeps only in-frame clones here, not all; method: immunoSEQ multiplex PCR. There are some 92,000 clones in the sample; about 91% occur only once, and 7.5% lies in the top ten. Material: peripheral blood, obtained on day 0 of AZD1222 vaccination. The receptors originated from an adult in good health.

This rearrangement joins TRBV27 to TRBJ2-3; the D gene is possibly TRBD1 (7 bases). The germline V gene encodes CDR1 MNHEY and CDR2 SMNVEV (reference sequence). V was trimmed by 2 bases and J by 8 bases, leaving 11 bases between them. The CDR3 has 13 residues. The CDR3: CASSLPGDSTQYF. CDR3 in DNA: TGTGCCAGCAGTTTACCGGGGGACAGTACGCAGTATTTT.

The chain employs TRBV11-2 and TRBJ2-5; 7 bases line up with TRBD1. The CDR3 runs 14 residues. Germline V gene lookup returns CDR1 SGHAT and CDR2 FQNNGV. The trim removed 3 bases at V and 1 base at J, leaving 2 bases unmatched. CDR3 sequence (DNA): TGTGCCAGCAGCTTGCGACAGGGCCAAGAGACCCAGTACTTC. Translation: CASSLRQGQETQYF.

The J gene is TRBJ1-5, the V gene TRBV2; D remains ambiguous. Trimming stripped 6 bases from V and 2 bases from J, with 14 bases between. The CDR3 covers 15 residues. Germline V gene data show CDR1 as SNHLY and CDR2 as FYNNEI. In DNA form, the CDR3 reads TGTGCCAGCAGGACTGGGGTATCGGGCAATCAGCCCCAGCATTTT. It codes for CASRTGVSGNQPQHF.

Worth noting for this clone: This specimen includes other DNA sequences encoding the same CDR3. The gene calls are TRBV9 and TRBJ1-1, with D unresolved. The V and J ends lost 0 bases and 0 bases respectively, with 9 bases between them. Germline CDR1 and CDR2: SGDLS and YYNGEE. This CDR3 has 15 residues. CDR3 bases: TGTGCCAGCAGCGTAGGCGGGGAATTGAACACTGAAGCTTTCTTT. The encoded protein is CASSVGGELNTEAFF.

This chain links TRBV28 with TRBJ2-7, with 11 bases that match TRBD1. The V gene's germline CDR1 is MDHEN and CDR2 SYDVKM. CDR3 size: 15 residues. Trimming cost V 5 bases and J 0 bases; bases outside gene matches: 3. The CDR3 reads CASSPGQGGSYEQYF. The CDR3 nucleotides read TGTGCCAGCAGTCCGGGACAGGGGGGCTCCTACGAGCAGTACTTC.

The chain is built from TRBV5-1 and TRBJ2-3; a possible D gene is TRBD2 (6 bases). CDR3 length: 15 amino acids. Germline loops: CDR1 SGHRS, CDR2 YFSETQ. V lost 5 bases and J 3 bases, leaving 16 bases between the germline ends. CDR3 DNA: TGCGCCAGCAGACGGGCGGGAAGCGGGACAGATACGCAGTATTTT. Its translation is CASRRAGSGTDTQYF.

This chain uses TRBV4-3 with TRBJ2-3, with D perhaps matching TRBD1 or TRBD2 (5 bases each). CDR1 and CDR2 (germline): LGHNA, YSLEER. V was shortened by 1 base and J by 0 bases, with 8 bases between the two germline ends. CDR3 length: 15 amino acids. The CDR3 loop is CASSQAWGSTDTQYF. For the CDR3, the DNA is TGCGCCAGCAGCCAAGCGTGGGGGAGCACAGATACGCAGTATTTT.

The V call is TRBV6-5, the J call TRBJ2-3, with 8 bases that match TRBD1. The V gene's germline CDR1 is MNHEY and CDR2 SVGAGI. V shed 6 bases, J shed 0 bases, and the junction held 5 bases outside the gene matches. This CDR3 region has 15 residues. The CDR3 DNA reads TGTGCCAGCAGAGCCAGACAGGGGAGCACAGATACGCAGTATTTT. Protein: CASRARQGSTDTQYF.

The chain carries TRBV6-1 and TRBJ1-3; maybe TRBD1 (5 bases). This CDR3 region has 15 residues. V was cut by 3 bases and J by 0 bases, with 9 bases left in between. CDR1 MNHNS and CDR2 SASEGT come from the germline V gene. The CDR3 spells CASSDTGTSGNTIYF. The CDR3 DNA reads as TGTGCCAGCAGTGATACAGGTACCTCTGGAAACACCATATATTTT.

The chain uses TRBV3-1 (or the pseudogene TRBV3-2) and TRBJ1-3; the D gene is possibly TRBD1 (5 bases). The V gene's germline CDR1 is LGHDT and CDR2 YNNKEL (reference sequence). The CDR3 consists of 15 residues. V was clipped by 4 bases and J by 3 bases, with 13 bases between them. CDR3 in DNA: TGTGCCAGCAGCCTCGGGACTGCCCTTGGAAACACCATATATTTT. Its translation: CASSLGTALGNTIYF.

The chain employs TRBV11-3 and TRBJ2-3; TRBD1 agrees at 7 bases. Germline V gives CDR1 SGHNT, CDR2 YENEEA. The CDR3 is 15 amino acids. The junction had 5 bases not matched to a gene; V was cut back by 5 bases and J by 0 bases. The DNA of the CDR3 is TGTGCCAGCAGCACGGGACAGTTTAGCACAGATACGCAGTATTTT. It translates to CASSTGQFSTDTQYF.

This clone was recorded a few times. J is TRBJ1-2 and V is TRBV30; possible D gene TRBD1, 6 bases. The V end lost 2 bases, the J end lost 10 bases, and 14 bases lay between the germline ends. The CDR3 sequence is 12 residues long. The germline CDR1 and CDR2 sequences are GTSNPN and SVGIG (reference sequence). CDR3 in DNA: TGTGCCTGGAGTAGGGGGGGCGCATACTACACCTTC. Protein: CAWSRGGAYYTF.

This chain connects TRBV6-2 or TRBV6-3 to TRBJ1-5; a weak D match, TRBD1 (5 bases). Germline V gives CDR1 MNHEY, CDR2 SVGEGT. The CDR3 extends over 14 amino acids. The V and J ends lost 0 bases and 10 bases respectively, with 13 bases between them. The CDR3 here is CASSYSMGEGPQHF. In DNA form, the CDR3 reads TGTGCCAGCAGTTACTCGATGGGGGAAGGACCCCAGCATTTT.

This clone has a single count. The chain links TRBV9 to TRBJ2-1, with 9 positions matching TRBD1. From germline, CDR1 is SGDLS and CDR2 YYNGEE. The CDR3 totals 13 residues. V lost 4 bases to trimming and J lost 9 bases; unmatched junction nucleotides: 5. Here the CDR3 reads CASSFTGGPEQFF. In DNA form, the CDR3 reads TGTGCCAGCAGCTTTACAGGGGGCCCTGAGCAGTTCTTC.

The chain combines TRBV6-1 with TRBJ1-5; 8 bases are shared with TRBD1. This CDR3 has 17 amino acids. Per germline, CDR1 MNHNS and CDR2 SASEGT. The V gene end was trimmed by 0 bases and the J gene end by 7 bases; junction bases not matched to a gene: 11. DNA for the CDR3: TGTGCCAGCAGTGAAGCGATCCTACAGGGGGGAAGCCAGCCCCAGCATTTT. Translation: CASSEAILQGGSQPQHF.

This clone showed up just once. The chain is built from TRBV4-1 and TRBJ2-1; TRBD1 agrees at 7 bases. The CDR3 totals 14 residues. With V trimmed by 8 bases and J by 6 bases, 10 bases remained unmatched. The germline CDR1 and CDR2 sequences are MGHRA and YSYEKL. The CDR3 loop is CASAGTVGRNEQFF. In DNA form, the CDR3 reads TGCGCCAGCGCCGGGACAGTGGGTCGCAATGAGCAGTTCTTC.

The V call is TRBV4-2, the J call TRBJ2-3; TRBD2 matches at 9 bases. CDR3 length equals 18 residues. Germline V gene lookup returns CDR1 LGHNA and CDR2 YNFKEQ. Losses at the gene ends were 4 bases for V and 6 bases for J; bases not matched to a gene: 17. Here the CDR3 reads CASSPRASGVLSGDTQYF. CDR3 DNA: TGTGCCAGCAGCCCCCGGGCTAGCGGGGTACTCTCGGGGGATACGCAGTATTTT.

The chain couples TRBV19 to TRBJ2-7; 12 bases fit TRBD1. V was clipped by 6 bases and J by 7 bases; unmatched bases: 10. The CDR3 has 15 amino acids. The germline gives CDR1 LNHDA, CDR2 SQIVND (reference sequence). CDR3 bases: TGTGCCAGTAGGCCCGGGGGACAGGGGGCTGAAGAGCAGTACTTC. It codes for CASRPGGQGAEEQYF. Based on the CDR3 plus reference TRBV19 and TRBJ2-7, the full variable domain is DGGITQSPKYLFRKEGQNVTLSCEQNLNHDAMYWYRQDPGQGLRLIYYSQIVNDFQKGDIAEGYSVSREKKESFPLTVTSAQKNPTAFYLCASRPGGQGAEEQYFGPGTRLTVT.

The chain is built from TRBV7-9 and TRBJ1-1; 7 nucleotides match TRBD1. The CDR3 runs 16 residues. V was clipped by 3 bases and J by 1 base; unmatched bases: 8. CDR1 is SEHNR and CDR2 is FQNEAQ in the germline V gene (reference sequence). CDR3 loop: CASSLTDRIPNTEAFF. The CDR3 DNA follows: TGTGCCAGCAGCTTGACGGACAGGATCCCGAACACTGAAGCTTTCTTT.